This TCR beta chain derives from a study of cytomegalovirus exposure and HLA in healthy donors. Germline CDR1 reads SEHNR; CDR2 reads FQNEAQ (reference sequence). The V end was cut by 2 bases, the J end by 5 bases, with 15 bases between. The CDR3 spans 15 residues. Findings of the study overall: Solely CMV serostatus was available to characterize immune exposure. Analysis was carried out at a later point, and it linked a missense DCLRE1C variant to TCR beta V- and J-gene trimming. Likely technical artifact: a cluster of highly shared sequence variants.

60 Vbeta and 13 Jbeta primers were used in PCR. Original handling: Approximately 72 million unique TCR beta chains, roughly 11 million of them shared, were counted by a later analysis. Sequenced by immunoSEQ multiplex PCR; TCRdb stores in-frame clones only, minus some. That table furnishes V, J and clone size, whereas the DNA furnished D and trimming. The data show 60,000 to 90,000 clones, with 75% to 85% seen just once and over 15% held by the top ten. This clone occurred once. The antigen remains undetermined. V gene TRBV7-9 combines with J gene TRBJ1-1; maybe TRBD1 (5 bases). The receptor comes from an older man in good health and CMV-seropositive. The source material was PBMCs. CDR3 bases: TGTGCCAGCAGCTTACTTCGGCAGGGTCGAACTGAAGCTTTCTTT. Its protein product is CASSLLRQGRTEAFF.